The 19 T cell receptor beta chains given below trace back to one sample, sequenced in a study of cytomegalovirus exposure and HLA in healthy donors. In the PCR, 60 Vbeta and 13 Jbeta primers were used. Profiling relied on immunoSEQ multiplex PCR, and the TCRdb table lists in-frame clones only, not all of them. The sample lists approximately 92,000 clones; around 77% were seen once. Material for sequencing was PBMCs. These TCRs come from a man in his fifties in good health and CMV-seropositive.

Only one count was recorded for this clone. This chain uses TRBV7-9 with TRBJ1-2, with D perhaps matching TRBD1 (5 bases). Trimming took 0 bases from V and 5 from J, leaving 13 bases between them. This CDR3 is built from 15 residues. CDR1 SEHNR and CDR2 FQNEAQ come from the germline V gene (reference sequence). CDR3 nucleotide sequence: TGTGCCAGCAGCTTAGCCTCGCAGGGATGGTATGGCTACACCTTC. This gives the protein CASSLASQGWYGYTF.

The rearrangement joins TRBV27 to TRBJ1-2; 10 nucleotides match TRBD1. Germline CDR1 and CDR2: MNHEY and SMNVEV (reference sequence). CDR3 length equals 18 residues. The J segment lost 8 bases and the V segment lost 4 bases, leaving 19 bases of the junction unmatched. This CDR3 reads CASSSMAVFTGTGDGYTF. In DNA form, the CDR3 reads TGTGCCAGCAGTTCCATGGCCGTTTTTACCGGGACAGGGGACGGCTACACCTTC.

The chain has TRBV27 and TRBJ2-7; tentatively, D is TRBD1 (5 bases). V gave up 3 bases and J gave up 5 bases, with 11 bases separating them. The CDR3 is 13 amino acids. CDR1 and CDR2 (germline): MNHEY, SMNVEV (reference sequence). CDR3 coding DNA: TGTGCCAGCAGTTTTCAGGGTCCCAACGAGCAGTACTTC. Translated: CASSFQGPNEQYF.

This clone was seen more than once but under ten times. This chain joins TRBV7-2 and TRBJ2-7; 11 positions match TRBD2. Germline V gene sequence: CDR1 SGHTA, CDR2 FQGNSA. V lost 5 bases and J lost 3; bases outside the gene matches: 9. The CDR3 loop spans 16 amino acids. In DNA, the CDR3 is TGTGCCAGCAGCCCGATAGCGGGGGGGCCCTTCTACGAGCAGTACTTC. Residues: CASSPIAGGPFYEQYF.

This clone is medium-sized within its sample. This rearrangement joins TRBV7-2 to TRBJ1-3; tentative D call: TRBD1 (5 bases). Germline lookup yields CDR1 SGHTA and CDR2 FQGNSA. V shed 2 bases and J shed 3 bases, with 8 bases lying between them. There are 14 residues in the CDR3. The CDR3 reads CASSLTGGGNTIYF. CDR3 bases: TGTGCCAGCAGCTTAACGGGGGGTGGAAACACCATATATTTT. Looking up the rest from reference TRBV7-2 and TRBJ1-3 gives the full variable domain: GAGVSQSPSNKVTEKGKDVELRCDPISGHTALYWYRQSLGQGLEFLIYFQGNSAPDKSGLPSDRFSAERTGGSVSTLTIQRTQQEDSAVYLCASSLTGGGNTIYFGEGSWLTVV.

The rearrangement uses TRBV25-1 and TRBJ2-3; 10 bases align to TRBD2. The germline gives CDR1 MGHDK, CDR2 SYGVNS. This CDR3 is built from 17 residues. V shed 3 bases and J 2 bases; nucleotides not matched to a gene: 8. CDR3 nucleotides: TGTGCCAGCAGTGAGTGGGCTAGCGGGGGCCTCACAGATACGCAGTATTTT. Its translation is CASSEWASGGLTDTQYF.

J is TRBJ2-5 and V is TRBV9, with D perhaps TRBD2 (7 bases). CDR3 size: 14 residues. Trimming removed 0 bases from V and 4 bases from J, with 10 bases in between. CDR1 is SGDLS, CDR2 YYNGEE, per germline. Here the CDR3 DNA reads TGTGCCAGCAGCGTAGTAGGGGGGGGAGAGACCCAGTACTTC. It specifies CASSVVGGGETQYF.

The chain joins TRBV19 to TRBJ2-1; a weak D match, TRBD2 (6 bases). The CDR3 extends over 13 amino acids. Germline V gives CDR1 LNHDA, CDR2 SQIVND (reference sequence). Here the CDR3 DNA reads TGTGCAGCGGGCAAAAGCTCCTACAATGAGCAGTTCTTC. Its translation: CAAGKSSYNEQFF.

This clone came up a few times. CDR3: CASSQGLASTGELFF. The CDR3 nucleotides are TGCGCCAGCAGCCAAGGACTAGCAAGCACCGGGGAGCTGTTTTTT. The V gene is TRBV4-1, the J gene TRBJ2-2; 7 bases line up with TRBD2. With V trimmed by 1 base and J by 4 bases, 3 bases remained unmatched. The germline CDR1 and CDR2 sequences are MGHRA and YSYEKL. The length of the CDR3 is 15 residues.

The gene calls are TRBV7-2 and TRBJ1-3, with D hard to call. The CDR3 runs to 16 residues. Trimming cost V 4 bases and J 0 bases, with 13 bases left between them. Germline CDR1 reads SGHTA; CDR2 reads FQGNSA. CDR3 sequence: CASSSNFPVSGNTIYF. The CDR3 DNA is TGTGCCAGCAGCTCGAACTTCCCCGTCTCTGGAAACACCATATATTTT.

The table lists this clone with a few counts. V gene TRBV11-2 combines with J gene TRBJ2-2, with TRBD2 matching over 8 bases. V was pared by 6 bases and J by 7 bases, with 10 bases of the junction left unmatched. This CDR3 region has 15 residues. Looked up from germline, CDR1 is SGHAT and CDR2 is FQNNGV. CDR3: CASRQAGGRGGELFF. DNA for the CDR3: TGTGCCAGCAGGCAGGCGGGGGGCCGGGGCGGGGAGCTGTTTTTT.

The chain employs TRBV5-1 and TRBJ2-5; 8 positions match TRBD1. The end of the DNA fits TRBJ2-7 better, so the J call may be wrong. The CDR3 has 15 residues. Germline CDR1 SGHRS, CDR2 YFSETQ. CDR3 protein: CASSRIIGQGYEQYF. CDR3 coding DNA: TGCGCCAGCAGCCGAATAATAGGACAGGGTTACGAGCAGTACTTC.

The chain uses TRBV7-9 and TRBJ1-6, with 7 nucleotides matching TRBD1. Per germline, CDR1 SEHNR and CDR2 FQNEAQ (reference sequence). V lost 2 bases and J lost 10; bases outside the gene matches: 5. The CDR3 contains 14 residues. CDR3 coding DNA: TGTGCCAGCAGCTTAAGACAGGGTGGATCACCCCTCCACTTT. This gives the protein CASSLRQGGSPLHF. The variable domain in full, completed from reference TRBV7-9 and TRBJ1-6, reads DTGVSQNPRHKITKRGQNVTFRCDPISEHNRLYWYRQTLGQGPEFLTYFQNEAQLEKSRLLSDRFSAERPKGSFSTLEIQRTEQGDSAMYLCASSLRQGGSPLHFGNGTRLTVT.

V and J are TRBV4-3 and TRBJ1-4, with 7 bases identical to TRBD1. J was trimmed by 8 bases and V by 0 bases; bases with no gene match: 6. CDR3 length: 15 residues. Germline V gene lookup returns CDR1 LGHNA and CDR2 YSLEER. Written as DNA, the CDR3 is TGCGCCAGCAGCCAAGATCATTTAGGGGGCGAAAAACTGTTTTTT. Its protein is CASSQDHLGGEKLFF.

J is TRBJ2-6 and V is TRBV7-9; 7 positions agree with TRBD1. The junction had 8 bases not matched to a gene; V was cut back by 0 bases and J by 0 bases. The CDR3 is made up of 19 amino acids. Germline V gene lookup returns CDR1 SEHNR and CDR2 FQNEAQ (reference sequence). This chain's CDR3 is CASSLAQGVWDSGANVLTF. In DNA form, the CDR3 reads TGTGCCAGCAGCTTAGCCCAGGGGGTATGGGACTCTGGGGCCAACGTCCTGACTTTC. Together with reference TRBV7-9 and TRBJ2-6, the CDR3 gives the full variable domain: DTGVSQNPRHKITKRGQNVTFRCDPISEHNRLYWYRQTLGQGPEFLTYFQNEAQLEKSRLLSDRFSAERPKGSFSTLEIQRTEQGDSAMYLCASSLAQGVWDSGANVLTFGAGSRLTVL.

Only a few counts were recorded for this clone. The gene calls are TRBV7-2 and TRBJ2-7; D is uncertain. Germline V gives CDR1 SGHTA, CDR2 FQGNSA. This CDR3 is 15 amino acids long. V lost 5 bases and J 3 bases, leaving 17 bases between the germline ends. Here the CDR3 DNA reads TGTGCCAGCAGCCCTCGGGTCTTAATGTACTACGAGCAGTACTTC. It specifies CASSPRVLMYYEQYF. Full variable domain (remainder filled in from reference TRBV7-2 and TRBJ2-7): GAGVSQSPSNKVTEKGKDVELRCDPISGHTALYWYRQSLGQGLEFLIYFQGNSAPDKSGLPSDRFSAERTGGSVSTLTIQRTQQEDSAVYLCASSPRVLMYYEQYFGPGTRLTVT.

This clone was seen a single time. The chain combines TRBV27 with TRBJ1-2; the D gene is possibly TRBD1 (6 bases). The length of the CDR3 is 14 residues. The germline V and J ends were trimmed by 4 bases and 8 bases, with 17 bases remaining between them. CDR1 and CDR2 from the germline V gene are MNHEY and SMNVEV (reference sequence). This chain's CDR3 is CASSYSAPGGGYTF. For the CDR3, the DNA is TGTGCCAGCAGTTACTCAGCCCCGGGGGGCGGCTACACCTTC.

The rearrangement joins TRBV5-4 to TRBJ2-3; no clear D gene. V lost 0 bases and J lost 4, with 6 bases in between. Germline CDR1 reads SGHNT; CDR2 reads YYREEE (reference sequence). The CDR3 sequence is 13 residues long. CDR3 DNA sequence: TGTGCCAGCAGCTTGGCCGGTGCAGATACGCAGTATTTT. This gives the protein CASSLAGADTQYF.

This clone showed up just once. In DNA, the CDR3 is TGTGCCAGCACGGGGGATCTGGACAATGAGCAGTTCTTC. Translating it yields CASTGDLDNEQFF. The chain uses TRBV2 and TRBJ2-1; possibly TRBD2 for D (6 bases). Germline CDR1 SNHLY, CDR2 FYNNEI. This CDR3 region has 13 residues. The germline V and J ends were trimmed by 7 bases and 5 bases, with 12 bases remaining between them. The whole variable domain, remainder taken from reference TRBV2 and TRBJ2-1, is EPEVTQTPSHQVTQMGQEVILRCVPISNHLYFYWYRQILGQKVEFLVSFYNNEISEKSEIFDDQFSVERPDGSNFTLKIRSTKLEDSAMYFCASTGDLDNEQFFGPGTRLTVL.